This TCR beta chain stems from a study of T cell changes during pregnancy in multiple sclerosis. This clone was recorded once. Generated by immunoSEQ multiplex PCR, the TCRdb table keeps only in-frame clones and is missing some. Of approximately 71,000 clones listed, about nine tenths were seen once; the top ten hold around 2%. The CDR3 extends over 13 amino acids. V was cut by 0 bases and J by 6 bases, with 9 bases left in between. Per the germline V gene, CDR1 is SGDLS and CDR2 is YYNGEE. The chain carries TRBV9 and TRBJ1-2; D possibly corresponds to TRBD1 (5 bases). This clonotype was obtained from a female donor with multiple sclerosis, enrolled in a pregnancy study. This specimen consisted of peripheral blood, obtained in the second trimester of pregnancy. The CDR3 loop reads CASSVAARDGYTF. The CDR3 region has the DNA TGTGCCAGCAGCGTAGCGGCCAGGGATGGCTACACCTTC.